This TCR beta chain is from a study of cytomegalovirus exposure and HLA in healthy donors (TCRdb year 2017). Background for the entire study: According to an earlier analysis of a few hundred of the donors, some 180 million T cells yielded roughly 110 million unique TCR beta sequences and less than 300 Gb of sequence data. An early release covering roughly 600 HLA-typed donors comprised about 300 gigabases of sequencing data and 85 million or so unique TCR sequences. Of the roughly 400 genotyped donors, about 80% fell in the genetic ancestry cluster associated with self-reported Caucasian donors. The aim of the study was to test whether cataloging public T cell receptors could identify signatures of past pathogen exposure. The study profiled the T cell repertoires of hundreds of subjects by immunosequencing and related them to cytomegalovirus serostatus. A separate validation cohort of roughly 110 different subjects was used in addition to the roughly 700-subject first cohort. The study combined high-throughput TCR immunosequencing, statistical association of individual TCRs with disease status, and machine learning to predict cytomegalovirus infection status. A later analysis re-analyzed previously published TCR beta repertoires from 550 to 700 donors and added high-resolution HLA genotyping to study TCR occurrence patterns. The later analysis used no new phenotypic data to find candidate immune exposures, relying instead on TCR beta sequences and their occurrence across donors. An earlier analysis of fewer than 750 of the donors used high-throughput TCR beta sequencing to judge whether each TCR beta V gene segment behaved as functional or pseudogenic. Donor age, sex, ethnicity and CMV serostatus were collected together with the repertoire data. A later genetic analysis took genome-wide SNP genotypes for about 65% of the 666 donors and used that subset as a discovery cohort. All discovery cohort repertoires had been generated using a single sequencing platform. Both class I and class II loci were covered by HLA typing, at four-digit resolution. The number of donors typed differed by locus, with 629-630 for A, B, C, DRB1 and DQB1, around 500 for DQA1, under 610 for DPA1, and some 440 for DPB1. Because of strong linkage in the cohort, roughly 5 DR-DQ haplotypes were treated as single units for association and clustering. Among roughly 400 genotyped donors of the cohort, an average of about 240,000 unique TCR beta nucleotide sequences was sequenced per donor, of which roughly 18% were non-productive.

Summary of the overall study and its limitations: Most CMV-associated TCR beta chains appeared to be HLA-restricted in a later analysis, and the HLA associations seemed to be driven largely by CMV exposure. The presence/absence analyses assumed that sequencing depth was roughly uniform across donors, and that assumption may not be true. In an earlier analysis of 587 of the donors, most TCR beta V segments appeared in productive rearrangements about 90% or about 30% of the time, broadly matching IMGT annotations. A further reported finding was that TCR beta sequences accurately predicted the HLA-A and HLA-B alleles for most subjects in the first cohort. According to the authors, the approach could potentially be generalized to other disease states and immunological phenotypes. V-gene and J-gene trimming of TCR beta chains was associated with a missense DCLRE1C variant in a later genetic analysis, and the association was replicated in an independent cohort. The study listed 150 to 200 TCR beta chains as associated with cytomegalovirus. At a false discovery rate of 0.05, a later analysis linked around 17,000 TCR beta sequences to specific HLA alleles. Because HLA typing was unavailable for some donors at each locus, only the typed subset was used in association tests. Correlated functional status among segregating V segments might reflect linkage disequilibrium, but an unknown experimental factor could not be ruled out. Immune exposure information for the cohort was limited to CMV serostatus. Strong co-occurrence of HLA alleles, especially DR and DQ, made assigning TCR associations to individual alleles difficult. In a later analysis, HLA-associated TCR beta chains showed more clonal expansion and lower generation probabilities than non-associated chains that were equally common. Cytomegalovirus status was reported to be diagnosed by the classifier with high specificity and sensitivity in both the original and validation cohorts. According to a later analysis, TCR association rates differed among HLA loci, with DRB1 alleles showing the most associated TCRs and HLA-C alleles showing the fewest. This cohort had only TCR beta chains sequenced, and the lack of alpha or paired-chain data limited which features could be detected. Because the 87-base-pair reads could not distinguish some IMGT-functional V segments, including TRBV6-2 and TRBV6-3, those segments were excluded. A group of highly shared sequence variants was considered likely to be a technical artifact of the sequencing pipeline. Because counts were too low, seventeen rarely observed V segments, including chromosome 9 orphons, were excluded from the earlier analysis of around 590 of the donors. In vitro tests confirmed that a few of the cytomegalovirus-associated TCR beta chains recognize cytomegalovirus antigens. In a later genetic analysis, fewer N-insertions in productive TCRs were reported among donors in an Asian-associated ancestry cluster than the 666-donor mean. While some public TCRs were present in many individuals, most TCR sequences turned up only very rarely across donors. Several of the top co-occurrence clusters appeared to be linked to parvovirus B19, influenza, CMV and Epstein-Barr virus, according to a later analysis.

In total, 666 healthy bone marrow donors made up the cohort. All cohort members were sampled while nominally healthy, although unrecorded immune exposures were likely present. The donor was CMV seronegative and belonged to the group of roughly 330 seronegative cohort members. A peripheral blood sample was collected from each donor, and TCR beta sequencing was performed on peripheral blood mononuclear cells. The Qiagen DNeasy Blood Extraction Kit was used to extract genomic DNA from the blood cell samples. The library was made by the immunoSEQ multiplex PCR assay. For the multiplex PCR, a mixture combining 60 forward primers for TCR Vbeta segments and 13 reverse primers for TCR Jbeta segments was used. The CDR3 region of rearranged TCR beta genes was amplified from genomic DNA by a multiplex PCR assay. The Illumina HiSeq System was used to sequence the amplified TCR beta libraries as 87-base-pair reads. Per the original workflow: In a later analysis, tens of millions of unique TCR beta chains were counted across the approximately 670 repertoires, and some 10 million of these chains were shared by at least two donors. Raw reads were error-corrected and collapsed into unique sequences with a nearest-neighbor algorithm that merged closely related sequences to remove PCR and sequencing errors. V, D and J gene segments were assigned by aligning CDR3 sequences to IMGT reference sequences. For a sequence to be retained, a match of at least six nucleotides was required to both a V gene segment and a J gene segment. A rearrangement was called productive if the CDR3 had no stop codons and remained in frame with V and J, and every other rearrangement was called non-productive. CDR3 was defined according to IMGT convention as the region running from the second conserved V-encoded cysteine to the conserved J-encoded phenylalanine. The earlier analysis of roughly 590 of the donors excluded any sequence lacking an unambiguous match to a single V gene segment. An earlier analysis of a few hundred of the donors classified V segments as functional when productive rearrangements were above 56.7% and as segregating when the standard deviation between donors was above 5%. A statistical classification framework was developed to diagnose cytomegalovirus status using the catalog of TCR beta chain sequences. A later analysis assigned V and J genes by comparing TCR nucleotide sequences with IMGT/GENE-DB human TR gene sequences. In a later analysis, CDR3 sequences and most-parsimonious VDJ recombination scenarios were assigned using the TCRdist pipeline. In a later analysis, each TCR beta chain was defined by its CDR3 amino acid sequence together with its V-gene family, and reads lacking a unique V-gene family were excluded. As a way to deal with suspected cross-contamination and a sequencing artifact, a later analysis dropped 640 or so nucleotide sequences that were highly shared and had low generation probability. For each public chain, a later analysis derived a clonal expansion index from normalized ranks of inferred template counts within each repertoire. In a later analysis, generation probabilities were computed using a VDJ recombination model fitted to out-of-frame rearrangements, and the results were checked against IGoR. In a later analysis, hypergeometric tests were used to score TCR-TCR, TCR-HLA and TCR-CMV co-occurrence, with a repertoire-size bias correction applied to TCR pairs. False discovery rates were estimated in a later analysis by permuting HLA or CMV assignments 20 times. In a later analysis, co-occurring TCRs were grouped using DBSCAN, and TCRdist sequence similarity was added for clustering within HLA-allele-positive subsets. Repertoires with fewer than 30,000 or more than 120,000 public chains were left out of co-occurrence clustering, as were five repertoires with anomalous nucleotide sharing. TCRdb holds this immuneACCESS table with in-frame rearrangements only. Some clones are missing; in checked studies, unresolved V genes explain under half, and the rest has no known cause. V, J and clone size are those of that table, while D and trimming were read from the DNA. The sample table lists some 160,000 clones, roughly 85% of them with a count of one. The ten largest clones take up about 0.72% of the sample.

For CDR1 and CDR2, the germline V gene lists MNHEY and SVGAGI. V is cut back by 7 bases and J by 5 bases, with 7 bases in the junction unmatched. The CDR3 goes from the cysteine to the phenylalanine over 13 residues. Of the read, only the CDR3 DNA is kept; its 39 bases are in frame from base 1. To note about this clone: This receptor's antigen is unknown. The record has no base qualities; no much larger clone is one base away.

The chain is encoded by TRBV6-5 joined to TRBJ2-7, with 8 central nucleotides matching TRBD2. Specimen: PBMCs. The TCR comes from a woman aged 40-49 years in good health and CMV-seronegative. CDR3 region: CASTEAGDDEQYF. The DNA sequence is as follows: TGTGCCAGCACTGAAGCGGGAGACGACGAGCAGTACTTC.